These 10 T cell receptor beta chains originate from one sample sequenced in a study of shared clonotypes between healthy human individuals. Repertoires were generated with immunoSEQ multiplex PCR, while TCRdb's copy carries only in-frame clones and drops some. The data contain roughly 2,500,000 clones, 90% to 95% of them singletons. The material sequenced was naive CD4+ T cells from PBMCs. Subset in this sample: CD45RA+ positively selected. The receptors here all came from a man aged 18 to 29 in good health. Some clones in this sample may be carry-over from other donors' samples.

CDR3 nucleotides: TGTGCCAGCAGTCGGGGGGGTGACCCTAATGAAAAACTGTTTTTT. Translation: CASSRGGDPNEKLFF. V is TRBV6-5 and J is TRBJ1-4, with a possible D match to TRBD1 (5 bases). Looked up from germline, CDR1 is MNHEY and CDR2 is SVGAGI. The CDR3 spans 15 residues. Trimming stripped 5 bases from V and 3 bases from J, with 13 bases between.

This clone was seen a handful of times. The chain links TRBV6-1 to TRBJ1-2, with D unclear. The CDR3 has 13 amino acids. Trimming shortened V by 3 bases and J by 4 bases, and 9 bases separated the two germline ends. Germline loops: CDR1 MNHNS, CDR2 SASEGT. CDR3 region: CASSENPLYGYTF. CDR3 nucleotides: TGTGCCAGCAGTGAGAATCCACTCTATGGCTACACCTTC.

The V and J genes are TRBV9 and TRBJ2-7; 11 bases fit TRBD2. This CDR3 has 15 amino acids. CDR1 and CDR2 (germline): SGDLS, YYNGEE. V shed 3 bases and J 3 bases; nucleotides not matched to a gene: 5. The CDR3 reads CASSAGGTSGYEQYF. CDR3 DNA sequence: TGTGCCAGCAGCGCCGGCGGGACTAGCGGCTACGAGCAGTACTTC.

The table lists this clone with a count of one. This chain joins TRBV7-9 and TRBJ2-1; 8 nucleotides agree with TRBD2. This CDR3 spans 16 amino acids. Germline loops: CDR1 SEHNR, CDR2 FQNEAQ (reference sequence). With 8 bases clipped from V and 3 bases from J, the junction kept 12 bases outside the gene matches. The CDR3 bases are TGTGCCAGCCCCTCAGCGGGAGATAGCCTCTACAATGAGCAGTTCTTC. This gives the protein CASPSAGDSLYNEQFF.

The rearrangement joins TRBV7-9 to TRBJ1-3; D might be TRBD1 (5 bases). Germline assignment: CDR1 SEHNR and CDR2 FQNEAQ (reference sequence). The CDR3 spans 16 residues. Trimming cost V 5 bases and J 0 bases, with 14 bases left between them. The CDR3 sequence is CASSQGTSNSGNTIYF. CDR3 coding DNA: TGTGCCAGCAGCCAAGGGACCTCAAACTCTGGAAACACCATATATTTT. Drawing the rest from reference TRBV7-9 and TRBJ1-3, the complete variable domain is DTGVSQNPRHKITKRGQNVTFRCDPISEHNRLYWYRQTLGQGPEFLTYFQNEAQLEKSRLLSDRFSAERPKGSFSTLEIQRTEQGDSAMYLCASSQGTSNSGNTIYFGEGSWLTVV.

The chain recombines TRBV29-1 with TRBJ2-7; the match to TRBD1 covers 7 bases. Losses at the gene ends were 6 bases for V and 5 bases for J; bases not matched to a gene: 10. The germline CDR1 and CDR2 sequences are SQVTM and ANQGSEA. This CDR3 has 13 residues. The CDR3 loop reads CSVRDRKGDEQYF. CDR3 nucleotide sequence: TGCAGCGTCCGGGACAGAAAGGGCGACGAGCAGTACTTC.

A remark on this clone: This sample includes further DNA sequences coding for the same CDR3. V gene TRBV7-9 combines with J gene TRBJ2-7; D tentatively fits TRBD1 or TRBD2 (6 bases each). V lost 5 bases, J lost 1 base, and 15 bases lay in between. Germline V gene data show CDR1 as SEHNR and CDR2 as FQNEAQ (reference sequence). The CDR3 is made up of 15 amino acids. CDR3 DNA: TGTGCCAGCAGCCCAGGTCAAGGGGGGTCCTACGAGCAGTACTTC. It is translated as CASSPGQGGSYEQYF.

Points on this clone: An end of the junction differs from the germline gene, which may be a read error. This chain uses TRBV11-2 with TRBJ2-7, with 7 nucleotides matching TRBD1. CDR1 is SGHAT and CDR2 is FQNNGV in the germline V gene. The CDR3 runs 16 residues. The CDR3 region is CASSQEVARGLCEQYF. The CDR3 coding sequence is TGCGCCAGCAGCCAAGAGGTGGCCAGGGGGTTGTGCGAGCAGTACTTC.

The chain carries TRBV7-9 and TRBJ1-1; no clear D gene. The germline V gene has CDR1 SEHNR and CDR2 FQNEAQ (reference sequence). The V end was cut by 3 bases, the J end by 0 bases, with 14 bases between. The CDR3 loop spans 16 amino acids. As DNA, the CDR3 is TGTGCCAGCAGCTTTGGGGTCAGTAGCATGAACACTGAAGCTTTCTTT. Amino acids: CASSFGVSSMNTEAFF.

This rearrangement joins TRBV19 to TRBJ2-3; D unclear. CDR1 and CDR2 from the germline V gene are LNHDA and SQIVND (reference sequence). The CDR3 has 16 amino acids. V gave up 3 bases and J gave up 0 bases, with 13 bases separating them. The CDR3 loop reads CASSISLVPSTDTQYF. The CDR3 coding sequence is TGTGCCAGTAGTATCTCGCTAGTCCCCAGCACAGATACGCAGTATTTT. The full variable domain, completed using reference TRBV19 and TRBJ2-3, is DGGITQSPKYLFRKEGQNVTLSCEQNLNHDAMYWYRQDPGQGLRLIYYSQIVNDFQKGDIAEGYSVSREKKESFPLTVTSAQKNPTAFYLCASSISLVPSTDTQYFGPGTRLTVL.